These T cell receptor beta chains were read from a single sample in a study of blood T cell repertoires in COVID-19. Sequenced by immunoSEQ multiplex PCR; TCRdb stores in-frame clones only, minus some. This table has 90,000 to 120,000 clones, 91% appearing once. Sequencing input: peripheral blood. The source of these receptors is a human donor in a cohort sampled during active COVID-19. The CDR3 runs from the conserved cysteine through the conserved F or W. D genes are given only for firm matches. Some rows mark clone size as missing; the rest say once, few, many or name a class of expanded clone.

- | TRBJ2-5 | TRBV12-3/TRBV12-4 | TRBD2 | TGTGCCAGCAGTTTGGGGGGGGAGGAGACCCAGTACTTC | CASSLGGEETQYF
- | TRBJ2-5 | TRBV5-1 | - | TGCGCCAGCAGCTTTGGGGGGGCGGAGACCCAGTACTTC | CASSFGGAETQYF
- | TRBJ2-1 | TRBV3-1/TRBV3-2 | TRBD2 | TGTGCCAGCAGCCCATGGACTAGCGGGACTACCTACAATGAGCAGTTCTTC | CASSPWTSGTTYNEQFF
- | TRBJ2-5 | TRBV14 | TRBD2 | TGTGCCAGCAGCCAAGGGGCTAGCGGGAGTCGGGAGACCCAGTACTTC | CASSQGASGSRETQYF
once | TRBJ1-3 | TRBV18 | - | TGTGCCAGCTCACGAAATGGACAGTACTCTGGAAACACCATATATTTT | CASSRNGQYSGNTIYF
few | TRBJ2-5 | TRBV5-1 | - | TGCGCCAGCAGCTCAATGTATTCGGGGCAAGAGACCCAGTACTTC | CASSSMYSGQETQYF
- | TRBJ1-1 | TRBV14 | - | TGTGCCAGCAGCCGGGCCGGGATGAACACTGAAGCTTTCTTT | CASSRAGMNTEAFF
- | TRBJ2-3 | TRBV7-9 | TRBD1 | TGTGCCAGCAGCTTAGCGGGCCAACCGGGACAGGGGGGAACAGATACGCAGTATTTT | CASSLAGQPGQGGTDTQYF
- | TRBJ2-3 | TRBV24-1 | - | TGTGCCACCAGTGGAGACAGCGGGCCCACAGATACGCAGTATTTT | CATSGDSGPTDTQYF
once | TRBJ2-7 | TRBV25-1 | - | TGTGCCAGCAGTGACTCCACTAATTCCTACGAGCAGTACTTC | CASSDSTNSYEQYF